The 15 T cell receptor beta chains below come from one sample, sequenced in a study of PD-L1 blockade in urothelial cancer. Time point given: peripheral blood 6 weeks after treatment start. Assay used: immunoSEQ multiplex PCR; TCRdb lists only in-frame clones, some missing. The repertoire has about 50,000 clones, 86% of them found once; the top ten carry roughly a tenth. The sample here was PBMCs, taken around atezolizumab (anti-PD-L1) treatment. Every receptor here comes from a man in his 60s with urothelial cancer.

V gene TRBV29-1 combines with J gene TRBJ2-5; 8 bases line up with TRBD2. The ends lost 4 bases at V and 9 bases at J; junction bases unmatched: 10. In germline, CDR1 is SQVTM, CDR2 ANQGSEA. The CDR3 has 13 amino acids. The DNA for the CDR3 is TGCAGCGTTGCTCCAGTCGGGGGGGAGGCCCAGTACTTC. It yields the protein CSVAPVGGEAQYF.

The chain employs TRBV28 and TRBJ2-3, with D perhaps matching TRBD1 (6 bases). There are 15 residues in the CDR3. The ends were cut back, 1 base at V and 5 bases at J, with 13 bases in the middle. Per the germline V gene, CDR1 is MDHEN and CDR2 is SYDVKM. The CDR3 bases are TGTGCCAGCAGTTTATCTAACAGGGAGAGAGATACGCAGTATTTT. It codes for CASSLSNRERDTQYF.

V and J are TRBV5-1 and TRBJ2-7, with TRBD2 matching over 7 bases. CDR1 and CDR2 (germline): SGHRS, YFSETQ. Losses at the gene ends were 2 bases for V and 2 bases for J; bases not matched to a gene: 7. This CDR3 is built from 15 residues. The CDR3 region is CASSLVGGGPYEQYF. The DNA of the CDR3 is TGCGCCAGCAGCTTAGTGGGGGGGGGACCCTACGAGCAGTACTTC.

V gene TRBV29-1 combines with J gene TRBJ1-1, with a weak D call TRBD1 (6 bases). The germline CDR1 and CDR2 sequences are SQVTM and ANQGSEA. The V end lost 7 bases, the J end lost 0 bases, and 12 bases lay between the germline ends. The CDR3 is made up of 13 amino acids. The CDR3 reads CSARGQMNTEAFF. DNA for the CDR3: TGCAGCGCTAGGGGACAAATGAACACTGAAGCTTTCTTT. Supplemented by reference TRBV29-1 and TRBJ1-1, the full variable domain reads SAVISQKPSRDICQRGTSLTIQCQVDSQVTMMFWYRQQPGQSLTLIATANQGSEATYESGFVIDKFPISRPNLTFSTLTVSNMSPEDSSIYLCSARGQMNTEAFFGQGTRLTVV.

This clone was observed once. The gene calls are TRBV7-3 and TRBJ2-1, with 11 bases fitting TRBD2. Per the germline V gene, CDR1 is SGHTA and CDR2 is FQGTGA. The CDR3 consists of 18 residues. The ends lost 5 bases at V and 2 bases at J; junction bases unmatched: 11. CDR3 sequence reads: CASSPYSGTSGAYNEQFF. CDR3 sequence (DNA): TGTGCCAGCAGCCCTTATTCCGGGACTAGCGGCGCCTACAATGAGCAGTTCTTC.

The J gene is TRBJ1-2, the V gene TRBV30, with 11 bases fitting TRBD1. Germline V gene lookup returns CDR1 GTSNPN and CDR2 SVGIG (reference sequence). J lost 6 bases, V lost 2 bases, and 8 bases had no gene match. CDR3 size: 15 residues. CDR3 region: CAWSIRTGGVDGYTF. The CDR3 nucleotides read TGTGCCTGGAGTATCAGGACAGGGGGCGTTGATGGCTACACCTTC.

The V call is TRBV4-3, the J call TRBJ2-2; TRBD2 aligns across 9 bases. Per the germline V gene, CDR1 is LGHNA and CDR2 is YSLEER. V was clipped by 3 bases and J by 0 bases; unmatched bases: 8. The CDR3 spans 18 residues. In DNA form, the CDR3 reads TGCGCCAGCAGCCATGAAATAAGCGGGGGGACGAACACCGGGGAGCTGTTTTTT. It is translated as CASSHEISGGTNTGELFF.

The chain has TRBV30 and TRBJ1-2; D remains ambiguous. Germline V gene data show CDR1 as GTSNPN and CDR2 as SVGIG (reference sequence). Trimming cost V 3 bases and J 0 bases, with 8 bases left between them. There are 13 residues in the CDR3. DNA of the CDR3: TGTGCCTGGAGCGACAAGCCTAACTATGGCTACACCTTC. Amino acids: CAWSDKPNYGYTF.

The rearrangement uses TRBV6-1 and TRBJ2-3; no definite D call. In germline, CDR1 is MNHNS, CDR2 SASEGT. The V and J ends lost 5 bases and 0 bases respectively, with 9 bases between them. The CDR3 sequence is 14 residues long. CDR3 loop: CASSMTRSTDTQYF. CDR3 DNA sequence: TGTGCCAGCAGTATGACAAGAAGCACAGATACGCAGTATTTT.

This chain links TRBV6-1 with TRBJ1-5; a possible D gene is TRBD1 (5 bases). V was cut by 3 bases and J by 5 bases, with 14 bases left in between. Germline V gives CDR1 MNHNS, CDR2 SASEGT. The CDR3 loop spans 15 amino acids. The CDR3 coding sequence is TGTGCCAGCAGTGAGGGGCAAGGGCCGGATCAGCCCCAGCATTTT. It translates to CASSEGQGPDQPQHF.

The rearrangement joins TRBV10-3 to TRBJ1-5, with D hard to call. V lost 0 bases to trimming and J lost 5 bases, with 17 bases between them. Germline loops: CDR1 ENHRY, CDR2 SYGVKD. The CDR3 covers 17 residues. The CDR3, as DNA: TGTGCCATCAGTGAGTCGCGGACTCTTGGGCAAGATCAGCCCCAGCATTTT. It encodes CAISESRTLGQDQPQHF.

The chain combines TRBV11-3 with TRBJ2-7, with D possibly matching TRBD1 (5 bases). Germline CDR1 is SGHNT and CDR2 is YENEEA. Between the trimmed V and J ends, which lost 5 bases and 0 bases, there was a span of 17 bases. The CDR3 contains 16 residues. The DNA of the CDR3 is TGTGCCAGCAGCGGGCGAAGTCCAGGGCCCTCCTACGAGCAGTACTTC. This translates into CASSGRSPGPSYEQYF.

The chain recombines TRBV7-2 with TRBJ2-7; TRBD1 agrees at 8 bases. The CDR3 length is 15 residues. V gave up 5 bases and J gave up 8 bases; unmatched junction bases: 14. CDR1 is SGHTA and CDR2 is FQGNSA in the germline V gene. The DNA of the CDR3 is TGTGCCAGCAGCCGCCTCGGGACAGGACAAAATCAGCAGTACTTC. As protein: CASSRLGTGQNQQYF.

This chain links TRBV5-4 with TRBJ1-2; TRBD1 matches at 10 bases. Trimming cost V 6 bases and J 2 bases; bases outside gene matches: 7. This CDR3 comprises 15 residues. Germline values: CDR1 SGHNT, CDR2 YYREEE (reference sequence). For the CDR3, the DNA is TGTGCCAGCACCCCCAGGACAGGGGGGAACTATGGCTACACCTTC. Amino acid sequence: CASTPRTGGNYGYTF.

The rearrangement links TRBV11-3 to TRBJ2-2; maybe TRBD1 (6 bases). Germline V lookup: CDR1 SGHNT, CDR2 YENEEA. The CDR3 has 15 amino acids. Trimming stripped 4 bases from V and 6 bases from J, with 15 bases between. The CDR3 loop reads CASSSVNRDAGELFF. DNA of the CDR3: TGTGCCAGCAGCTCCGTGAACAGGGACGCCGGGGAGCTGTTTTTT.